Shown below are 15 T cell receptor beta chains from a single sample sequenced in a study of shared clonotypes between healthy human individuals. Method: immunoSEQ multiplex PCR; TCRdb's copy keeps in-frame clones and lacks some. The repertoire holds fewer than 600,000 clones, with approximately 79% as singletons. Sequencing was done on a sample of PBMCs. These receptors were collected from a woman in her forties in good health. Some clones in this sample may be carry-over from other donors' samples.

Here the CDR3 DNA reads TGTGCCAGCTCAGGTGTGGGGTCGGAGACCCAGTACTTC. Protein product: CASSGVGSETQYF. The J gene is TRBJ2-5, the V gene TRBV18; D not certain. Germline V gene sequence: CDR1 KGHSH, CDR2 LQKENI. There are 13 residues in the CDR3. Trimming stripped 5 bases from V and 5 bases from J, with 12 bases between.

The gene calls are TRBV7-9 and TRBJ1-3; 7 nucleotides agree with TRBD1. Unmatched junction bases numbered 2, after V lost 3 bases and J lost 0 bases. From germline, CDR1 is SEHNR and CDR2 FQNEAQ (reference sequence). This CDR3 is built from 15 residues. CDR3 in amino acids: CASSLGDSSGNTIYF. The CDR3 DNA reads TGTGCCAGCAGCTTGGGGGACAGCTCTGGAAACACCATATATTTT.

About this clone: Here the CDR3 omits its conserved ending phenylalanine or tryptophan, so a read error is the likely source. The limits of the CDR3 on the DNA are not certain, so only TCRdb's listed CDR3 is given. The J gene is TRBJ2-7, the V gene TRBV1; TRBD1, the D gene given by the table, was not confirmed from the DNA. TRBV1 is flagged as a pseudogene. The CDR3 length is 12 residues, termini included. The CDR3 is CTSSQNSGTGRS.

The chain employs TRBV11-2 and TRBJ1-4, with 7 bases that match TRBD1. V gave up 2 bases and J gave up 6 bases; unmatched junction bases: 9. Germline loops: CDR1 SGHAT, CDR2 FQNNGV. This CDR3 spans 16 amino acids. The CDR3 bases are TGTGCCAGCAGCTTATCGACAGGGTTCAGGGATGAAAAACTGTTTTTT. Its translation: CASSLSTGFRDEKLFF.

This clone has more than one count but fewer than ten. The rearrangement joins TRBV23-1 to TRBJ2-7, with D hard to call. TRBV23-1 has ORF status, its function being uncertain. Trimming shortened V by 0 bases and J by 3 bases, and 12 bases separated the two germline ends. The CDR3 totals 15 residues. In nucleotides, the CDR3 is TGCGCCAGCAGTCAATCCTGGACGATGAGCTACGAGCAGTACTTC. Translating it yields CASSQSWTMSYEQYF.

This rearrangement joins TRBV7-2 to TRBJ2-3, with D uncertain. The CDR3 length is 15 residues. Trimming stripped 5 bases from V and 2 bases from J, with 14 bases between. The germline CDR1 and CDR2 sequences are SGHTA and FQGNSA. CDR3 protein: CASSPVSSVTDTQYF. CDR3 in DNA: TGTGCCAGCAGCCCCGTTTCTAGTGTCACAGATACGCAGTATTTT.

The chain has TRBV9 and TRBJ1-2, with D uncertain. There are 12 residues in the CDR3. The germline V and J ends were trimmed by 2 bases and 7 bases, with 9 bases remaining between them. Germline assignment: CDR1 SGDLS and CDR2 YYNGEE. The CDR3 region is CASSVAGGGYTF. For the CDR3, the DNA is TGTGCCAGCAGCGTGGCGGGTGGTGGCTACACCTTC. Together with reference TRBV9 and TRBJ1-2, the CDR3 gives the full variable domain: DSGVTQTPKHLITATGQRVTLRCSPRSGDLSVYWYQQSLDQGLQFLIQYYNGEERAKGNILERFSAQQFPDLHSELNLSSLELGDSALYFCASSVAGGGYTFGSGTRLTVV.

This clone was detected a few times. V gene TRBV30 combines with J gene TRBJ1-4; D is unclear. Germline V lookup: CDR1 GTSNPN, CDR2 SVGIG (reference sequence). Trimming took 0 bases from V and 8 from J, leaving 13 bases between them. This CDR3 has 14 amino acids. CDR3 in amino acids: CAWSVRPRREKLFF. CDR3 DNA: TGTGCCTGGAGTGTACGACCTCGCAGAGAAAAACTGTTTTTT. Combining the CDR3 with reference TRBV30 and TRBJ1-4 gives the whole variable domain SQTIHQWPATLVQPVGSPLSLECTVEGTSNPNLYWYRQAAGRGLQLLFYSVGIGQISSEVPQNLSASRPQDRQFILSSKKLLLSDSGFYLCAWSVRPRREKLFFGSGTQLSVL.

The chain links TRBV11-3 to TRBJ2-2; 9 nucleotides align to TRBD1. The trim removed 6 bases at V and 1 base at J, leaving 3 bases unmatched. This CDR3 spans 15 amino acids. Germline V gene lookup returns CDR1 SGHNT and CDR2 YENEEA. The CDR3 DNA reads TGTGCCAGCAGTGGACAGGGGTGGAACACCGGGGAGCTGTTTTTT. Its translation: CASSGQGWNTGELFF.

This chain joins TRBV18 and TRBJ2-2; unclear D gene. Trimming left V 1 base short and J 6 bases short, with 3 bases between. Germline assignment: CDR1 KGHSH and CDR2 LQKENI. The CDR3 is made up of 12 amino acids. The CDR3, as DNA: TGTGCCAGCTCACCACGTTCCGGGGAGCTGTTTTTT. Residues: CASSPRSGELFF.

This clone was counted many times. The chain combines TRBV5-1 with TRBJ2-5; the match to TRBD2 covers 8 bases. V lost 0 bases, J lost 7 bases, and 8 bases stayed unmatched. Germline assignment: CDR1 SGHRS and CDR2 YFSETQ. The CDR3 length is 15 residues. CDR3 region: CASSLAEGLGGTQYF. The CDR3 DNA is TGCGCCAGCAGCTTGGCAGAGGGACTAGGGGGGACCCAGTACTTC. The whole variable domain, remainder taken from reference TRBV5-1 and TRBJ2-5, is KAGVTQTPRYLIKTRGQQVTLSCSPISGHRSVSWYQQTPGQGLQFLFEYFSETQRNKGNFPGRFSGRQFSNSRSEMNVSTLELGDSALYLCASSLAEGLGGTQYFGPGTRLLVL.

This clone was picked up a small number of times. The rearrangement links TRBV18 to TRBJ2-1; tentative D call: TRBD2 (5 bases). Trimming stripped 6 bases from V and 4 bases from J, with 10 bases between. The CDR3 totals 13 residues. From germline, CDR1 is KGHSH and CDR2 LQKENI. CDR3 nucleotide sequence: TGTGCCAGCTCCCGCGGAGGTTACAATGAGCAGTTCTTC. Protein: CASSRGGYNEQFF.

The V gene is TRBV7-2, the J gene TRBJ2-5; TRBD2 might be the D (6 bases). The CDR3 is made up of 15 amino acids. The germline CDR1 and CDR2 sequences are SGHTA and FQGNSA. V was pared by 3 bases and J by 1 base, with 12 bases between. The CDR3 loop reads CASSFWAGTQETQYF. DNA of the CDR3: TGTGCCAGCAGCTTTTGGGCGGGAACCCAAGAGACCCAGTACTTC.

The chain uses TRBV7-2 and TRBJ1-1; D gene unclear. The CDR3 extends over 14 amino acids. The V end lost 4 bases, the J end lost 4 bases, and 13 bases lay between the germline ends. Germline V gene lookup returns CDR1 SGHTA and CDR2 FQGNSA. CDR3 residues: CASSSPAGSTEAFF. CDR3 bases: TGTGCCAGCAGCTCCCCGGCGGGGAGCACTGAAGCTTTCTTT.

V gene TRBV6-5 combines with J gene TRBJ1-2; the D gene is possibly TRBD1 (5 bases). CDR1 and CDR2 (germline): MNHEY, SVGAGI. CDR3 length equals 14 residues. V lost 10 bases to trimming and J lost 0 bases, with 15 bases between them. The CDR3 sequence: CATRDAGANYGYTF. DNA of the CDR3: TGTGCCACCCGAGACGCGGGGGCTAACTATGGCTACACCTTC.